Listed here is a single T cell receptor (beta chain). Its antigen is undetermined. The data were produced by immunoSEQ multiplex PCR, yet TCRdb's version contains in-frame clones alone and is incomplete. The table shows tens of thousands of clones, with 88% occurring only once. This specimen belongs to a study of T cell responses to AZD1222 COVID-19 vaccine. The CDR3 loop spans 13 amino acids. Trimming removed 7 bases at V and 5 bases at J, with 14 bases between. Germline V CDR1 and CDR2: KGHSH, LQKENI. Overall study findings and caveats: Unmutated regions of variants are reportedly targeted by nearly half of spike-specific TCRs. Sampling that yielded the repertoires occurred only after the peak T cell response. Rises in breadth and depth of Spike-specific TCRs came after two AZD1222 doses. Donors were largely white British and mainly female; clonal diversity was possibly underestimated.

The rearrangement links TRBV18 to TRBJ1-1, with no clear D. The clonotype was recovered from an adult who received the MenACWY meningococcal vaccine as a control. The sample in question was peripheral blood, obtained 28 days after the second dose of the MenACWY control vaccine. The CDR3 sequence: CASFVEGGTEAFF. The CDR3 nucleotides are TGTGCCAGCTTTGTAGAGGGCGGGACTGAAGCTTTCTTT.